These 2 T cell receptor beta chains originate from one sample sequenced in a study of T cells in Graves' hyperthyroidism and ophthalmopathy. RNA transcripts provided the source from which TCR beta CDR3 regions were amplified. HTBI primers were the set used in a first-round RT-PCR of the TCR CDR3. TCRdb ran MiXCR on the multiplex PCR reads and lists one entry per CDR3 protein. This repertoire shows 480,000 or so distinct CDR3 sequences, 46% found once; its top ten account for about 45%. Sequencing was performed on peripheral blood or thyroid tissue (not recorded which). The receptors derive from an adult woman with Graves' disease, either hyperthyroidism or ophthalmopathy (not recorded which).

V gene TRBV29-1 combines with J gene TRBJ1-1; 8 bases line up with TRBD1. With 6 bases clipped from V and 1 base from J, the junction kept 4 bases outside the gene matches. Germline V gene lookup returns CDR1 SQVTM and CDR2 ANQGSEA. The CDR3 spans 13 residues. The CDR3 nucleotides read TGCAGCGTAGGGGACAGGCGGAACACTGAAGCTTTCTTT. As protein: CSVGDRRNTEAFF.

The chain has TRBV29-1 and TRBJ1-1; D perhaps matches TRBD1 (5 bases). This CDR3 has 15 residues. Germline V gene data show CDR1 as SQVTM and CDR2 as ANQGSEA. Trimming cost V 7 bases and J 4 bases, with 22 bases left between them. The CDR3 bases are TGCAGCGCCGTGGACATCGGTAGGGTTAGCACTGAAGCTTTCTTT. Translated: CSAVDIGRVSTEAFF.